Shown below are 2 T cell receptor beta chains from a single sample sequenced in a study of cytomegalovirus exposure and HLA in healthy donors. 13 Jbeta primers and 60 Vbeta primers were used for the PCR. Assay: immunoSEQ multiplex PCR; the TCRdb copy retains only in-frame clones and omits some. The sample contains roughly 100,000 clones, under 80% of which appear only once. Specimen: PBMCs. These receptors all come from a woman aged 40 to 55 in good health and CMV-seropositive.

The CDR3 region is CASRPPSLGLGNTIYF. Written as DNA, the CDR3 is TGTGCCAGCAGACCCCCTTCTCTGGGGCTTGGAAACACCATATATTTT. The chain has TRBV7-9 and TRBJ1-3; the D gene is possibly TRBD1 (5 bases). V was cut by 6 bases and J by 3 bases, with 18 bases left in between. CDR3 length: 16 residues. Germline CDR1 reads SEHNR; CDR2 reads FQNEAQ (reference sequence).

This clone was seen a single time. This chain links TRBV18 with TRBJ2-7; 9 bases are shared with TRBD1. Per germline, CDR1 KGHSH and CDR2 LQKENI. Losses at the gene ends were 6 bases for V and 5 bases for J; bases not matched to a gene: 11. This CDR3 is 15 amino acids long. CDR3 nucleotides: TGTGCCAGCTCCCCAACCGGGACAGGGTCGAACGAGCAGTACTTC. The encoded protein is CASSPTGTGSNEQYF.